The 5 T cell receptor beta chains below come from one sample, sequenced in a study of T cell changes during pregnancy in multiple sclerosis. The method was immunoSEQ multiplex PCR; TCRdb's version includes in-frame clones alone and lacks a portion of them. The profile shows tens of thousands of clones, around 93% of them singletons. Here the sequenced sample was CD4+ T cells from peripheral blood mononuclear cells, taken after pregnancy. Source of these receptors: a female donor with multiple sclerosis, enrolled in a pregnancy study.

V is TRBV4-2 and J is TRBJ1-4, with a weak D call TRBD1 (5 bases). V was cut by 4 bases and J by 3 bases, with 12 bases left in between. Germline-derived CDR1 and CDR2 are LGHNA and YNFKEQ. The CDR3 spans 15 residues. As DNA, the CDR3 is TGTGCCAGCAGCCCCCGCGGGGCTCCTAATGAAAAACTGTTTTTT. This codes for CASSPRGAPNEKLFF.

The chain is built from TRBV5-1 and TRBJ1-3; D is possibly TRBD1 (6 bases). Germline CDR1 SGHRS, CDR2 YFSETQ. This CDR3 region has 16 residues. The V and J ends lost 0 bases and 4 bases respectively, with 14 bases between them. The CDR3 DNA is TGCGCCAGCAGCTTGGGGGTTGGCAGGGGCGGAAACACCATATATTTT. Translation: CASSLGVGRGGNTIYF. Filled out from reference TRBV5-1 and TRBJ1-3, the complete variable domain reads KAGVTQTPRYLIKTRGQQVTLSCSPISGHRSVSWYQQTPGQGLQFLFEYFSETQRNKGNFPGRFSGRQFSNSRSEMNVSTLELGDSALYLCASSLGVGRGGNTIYFGEGSWLTVV.

The chain uses TRBV7-8 and TRBJ2-7; 7 bases map to TRBD1. There are 16 residues in the CDR3. Germline CDR1 SGHVS, CDR2 FQNEAQ. With 5 bases clipped from V and 2 bases from J, the junction kept 12 bases outside the gene matches. The chain's CDR3 is CASSPRLGTAPYEQYF. CDR3 in DNA: TGTGCCAGCAGCCCCCGTCTGGGGACAGCCCCCTACGAGCAGTACTTC.

The rearrangement links TRBV18 to TRBJ1-1; D is ambiguous. V lost 6 bases and J lost 0, with 11 bases in between. Germline V lookup: CDR1 KGHSH, CDR2 LQKENI. The CDR3 totals 14 residues. Written as DNA, the CDR3 is TGTGCCAGCTCCTATAACCAGGTGAACACTGAAGCTTTCTTT. Protein product: CASSYNQVNTEAFF.

This rearrangement joins TRBV7-6 to TRBJ1-1; D is uncertain. CDR1 and CDR2 (germline): SGHVS, FNYEAQ. This CDR3 has 16 amino acids. V was clipped by 1 base and J by 0 bases, with 12 bases between them. This CDR3 reads CASSLELGEMNTEAFF. The DNA of the CDR3 is TGTGCCAGCAGCTTAGAGTTAGGAGAAATGAACACTGAAGCTTTCTTT.